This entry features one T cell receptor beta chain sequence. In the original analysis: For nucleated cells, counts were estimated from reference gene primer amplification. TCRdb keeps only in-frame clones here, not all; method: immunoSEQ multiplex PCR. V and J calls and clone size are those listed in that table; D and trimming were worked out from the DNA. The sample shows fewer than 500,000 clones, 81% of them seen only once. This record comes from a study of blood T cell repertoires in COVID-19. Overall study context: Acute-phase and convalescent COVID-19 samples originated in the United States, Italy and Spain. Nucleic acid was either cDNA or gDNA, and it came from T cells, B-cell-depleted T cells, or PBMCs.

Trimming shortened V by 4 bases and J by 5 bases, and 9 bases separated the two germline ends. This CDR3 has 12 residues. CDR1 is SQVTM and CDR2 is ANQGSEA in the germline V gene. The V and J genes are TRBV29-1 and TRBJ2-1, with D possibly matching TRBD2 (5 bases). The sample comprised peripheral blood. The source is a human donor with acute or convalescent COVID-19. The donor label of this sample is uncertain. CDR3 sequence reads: CSVGGWNNEQFF. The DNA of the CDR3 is TGCAGCGTTGGAGGGTGGAACAATGAGCAGTTCTTC.